These 25 T cell receptor beta chains came from one sample sequenced in a study of T cell clonality in common variable immunodeficiency. Clones were sequenced by immunoSEQ multiplex PCR, and TCRdb holds only the in-frame ones, with some missing. This table holds about 42,000 clones with no singletons; the top ten claim about 3%. The specimen was peripheral blood mononuclear cells. These receptors originate from a person aged 18 to 70 in good health.

This clone turned up a few times. The CDR3 goes on 3 residues after the read ends, and that part is filled in from the germline J gene. The chain uses TRBV19 and TRBJ2-3, with D possibly matching TRBD2 (8 bases). The V gene lost 2 bases and the J gene lost 1 base, with 22 bases spanning the gap. CDR1 is LNHDA, CDR2 SQIVND, per germline (reference sequence). The CDR3 has 19 residues. The CDR3 bases that were read are TGTGCCAGTAGTATAAGGAGCGGGAGAAGGGGGCTTGGCACAGATACG. It yields the protein CASSIRSGRRGLGTDT. The whole CDR3 region reads CASSIRSGRRGLGTDTQYF.

This clone has ten or more counts. The read gets to within 3 residues of the CDR3 end, and the germline J gene fills in the rest. This rearrangement joins TRBV7-9 to TRBJ2-7; 7 positions agree with TRBD1. CDR1 SEHNR and CDR2 FQNEAQ come from the germline V gene (reference sequence). There are 14 residues in the CDR3. The V gene end was trimmed by 5 bases and the J gene end by 5 bases; junction bases not matched to a gene: 9. The CDR3 loop reads CASSLRQGIHEQYF. The CDR3 bases that were read are TGTGCCAGCAGCCTAAGACAGGGTATCCACGAG.

This clone was seen repeatedly, ten times or more. The DNA ends 3 residues before the CDR3 does, and the rest of the CDR3 is filled in from the germline J gene. The V and J genes are TRBV7-6 and TRBJ1-4; 8 bases are shared with TRBD1. The CDR3 spans 14 residues. V shed 5 bases and J 5 bases; nucleotides not matched to a gene: 4. From germline, CDR1 is SGHVS and CDR2 FNYEAQ. The CDR3 region is CASSPRTGNEKLFF. Partial CDR3 DNA: TGTGCCAGCAGCCCTAGGACAGGGAATGAAAAA.

This clone was seen only a few times. The read falls 3 residues short of the CDR3 end, and the missing part is taken from the germline J gene. The chain carries TRBV7-9 and TRBJ2-7, with 7 positions matching TRBD2. This CDR3 spans 15 amino acids. The ends lost 4 bases at V and 0 bases at J; junction bases unmatched: 6. CDR1 and CDR2 from the germline V gene are SEHNR and FQNEAQ (reference sequence). The sequenced CDR3 bases are TGTGCCAGCAGCTCGGCGGGCGGGAGCTCCTACGAG. Amino acid sequence: CASSSAGGSSYE. The whole CDR3 region reads CASSSAGGSSYEQYF.

Ten or more counts support this clone. The read finishes 3 residues shy of the CDR3 end, and the germline J gene is used to complete it. V is TRBV2 and J is TRBJ2-5; TRBD2 agrees at 14 bases. The CDR3 loop spans 18 amino acids. Germline loops: CDR1 SNHLY, CDR2 FYNNEI. The V segment lost 8 bases and the J segment 1 base; nucleotides outside the gene matches: 12. CDR3: CASSGGGLAGGGQETQYF. The part of the CDR3 DNA that was read is TGTGCCAGCTCAGGGGGAGGACTAGCGGGGGGAGGCCAAGAGACC.

The sample holds many counts of this clone. The read finishes 3 residues shy of the CDR3 end, and the germline J gene is used to complete it. The J gene is TRBJ1-1, the V gene TRBV15; tentatively, D is TRBD1 (5 bases). The CDR3 runs to 14 residues. Deletions cut 1 base from V and 4 bases from J, with 10 bases between. Germline CDR1 LNHNV, CDR2 YYDKDF (reference sequence). The CDR3 loop is CATSRALGGTEAFF. The sequenced CDR3 bases are TGTGCCACCAGCAGAGCCCTCGGGGGCACTGAA.

This clone was seen repeatedly, ten times or more. The read falls 3 residues short of the CDR3 end, and the missing part is taken from the germline J gene. V usage is TRBV6-2 or TRBV6-3 and J usage is TRBJ2-1; D perhaps matches TRBD2 (5 bases). The CDR3 is 13 amino acids. V was clipped by 3 bases and J by 4 bases, with 7 bases between them. Germline CDR1 and CDR2: MNHEY and SVGEGT. The CDR3: CASSYSGYNEQFF. Partial CDR3 DNA: TGTGCCAGCAGTTATTCGGGGTACAATGAG.

This clone was detected a few times. The read terminates 3 residues ahead of where the CDR3 ends, so the germline J gene completes it. This chain links TRBV7-9 with TRBJ2-4, with TRBD1 as a possible D gene (5 bases). Germline V gene data show CDR1 as SEHNR and CDR2 as FQNEAQ (reference sequence). This CDR3 is 12 amino acids long. The CDR3 spells CASSLPQGGQYF. The sequenced CDR3 bases are TGTGCCAGCAGCTTACCCCAGGGTGGT.

This clone has ten or more counts. Read sequence stops 3 residues before the CDR3 end, and the germline J gene provides the missing end. This sequence joins TRBV19 and TRBJ2-7; D may be TRBD2 (6 bases). Trimming left V 2 bases short and J 3 bases short, with 11 bases between. The CDR3 is made up of 14 amino acids. The germline CDR1 and CDR2 sequences are LNHDA and SQIVND (reference sequence). The sequenced CDR3 bases are TGTGCCAGTAGTATAAGAGGGGAGGACTACGAG. Its protein is CASSIRGEDYE. The entire CDR3 protein is CASSIRGEDYEQYF.

This clone was observed many times. The CDR3 end lies 3 residues beyond the end of the read and is filled in from the germline J gene. V gene TRBV2 combines with J gene TRBJ2-5; 11 bases align to TRBD2. Germline CDR1 is SNHLY and CDR2 is FYNNEI. This CDR3 spans 13 amino acids. V dropped 6 bases and J dropped 5; count of bases not matched to a gene: 2. The sequenced part of the CDR3 DNA is TGTGCCAGCAGGGGGACTAGCGGTGAGACC. Translating gives CASRGTSGET. Given in full, the CDR3 is CASRGTSGETQYF.

This clone has a count of ten or more. Read data end 3 residues before the CDR3 end; the end is taken from the germline J gene. The V and J genes are TRBV30 and TRBJ1-2; the match to TRBD1 covers 7 bases. CDR3 size: 15 residues. Germline V lookup: CDR1 GTSNPN, CDR2 SVGIG (reference sequence). Trimming cost V 0 bases and J 2 bases; bases outside gene matches: 6. The DNA read from the CDR3 is TGTGCCTGGAGTGTAGGACAGGTGACCAACTATGGC. It codes for CAWSVGQVTNYG. The whole CDR3 protein is CAWSVGQVTNYGYTF.

This clone was seen many times. The read stops 3 residues short of the end of the CDR3; the missing end is completed from the germline J gene. V is TRBV20-1 and J is TRBJ2-5, with D perhaps matching TRBD1 (6 bases). CDR1 is DFQATT, CDR2 SNEGSKA, per germline (reference sequence). Between the trimmed V and J ends, which lost 5 bases and 2 bases, there was a span of 18 bases. The CDR3 has 15 residues. The CDR3 here is CSADSTRDKQETQYF. The covered CDR3 bases are TGCAGTGCTGACAGCACCCGGGACAAACAAGAGACC.

On this clone: The CDR3 end lies 3 residues beyond the end of the read and is filled in from the germline J gene. V and J are TRBV18 and TRBJ1-4; 7 bases agree with TRBD1. The length of the CDR3 is 15 residues. V shed 3 bases, J shed 4 bases, and the junction held 5 bases outside the gene matches. From germline, CDR1 is KGHSH and CDR2 LQKENI. Partial CDR3 DNA: TGTGCCAGCTCACCTCAGGGGGGCCTTAATGAAAAA. Protein product: CASSPQGGLNEK. Given in full, the CDR3 is CASSPQGGLNEKLFF.

This clone was seen at least ten times. The read ends 3 residues early relative to the CDR3; the germline J gene fills the gap. The genes are TRBV4-1 and TRBJ2-7; 8 nucleotides agree with TRBD2. Germline V CDR1 and CDR2: MGHRA, YSYEKL. This CDR3 contains 17 residues. Trimming took 4 bases from V and 0 from J; bases not matched to a gene: 11. The CDR3 is CASSLRMAGGVSYEQYF. CDR3 DNA (partial): TGCGCCAGCAGCCTACGTATGGCGGGAGGAGTCTCCTACGAG.

The table lists this clone with many counts. The observed sequence ends 3 residues before the CDR3 terminus, with the missing tail filled in from the germline J gene. The rearrangement uses TRBV5-1 and TRBJ1-1; maybe TRBD1 (6 bases). CDR1 SGHRS and CDR2 YFSETQ come from the germline V gene. V gave up 3 bases and J gave up 7 bases, with 13 bases separating them. This CDR3 is built from 13 residues. The CDR3 bases that were read are TGCGCCAGCAGCTGGAGAAGGGGGAATGAA. Amino acids: CASSWRRGNE. The CDR3 in full is CASSWRRGNEAFF.

Many counts were recorded for this clone. Read sequence stops 3 residues before the CDR3 end, and the germline J gene provides the missing end. The chain combines TRBV5-6 with TRBJ1-2; the match to TRBD1 covers 7 bases. The germline V gene encodes CDR1 SGHDT and CDR2 YYEEEE. Germline trimming cut 5 bases from V and 4 bases from J; bases unmatched to any gene: 5. This CDR3 contains 13 residues. Partial CDR3 DNA: TGTGCCAGCAGGGAGACAGGGCCCTATGGC. It encodes CASRETGPYG. The whole CDR3 is CASRETGPYGYTF.

The table lists this clone with many counts. Read sequence stops 3 residues before the CDR3 end, and the germline J gene provides the missing end. The rearrangement joins TRBV5-1 to TRBJ2-1, with 7 bases that match TRBD1. Trimming removed 3 bases from V and 1 base from J; junction bases left unmatched: 4. Germline values: CDR1 SGHRS, CDR2 YFSETQ. The CDR3 is 15 residues long. CDR3 DNA (partial): TGCGCCAGCAGCTCAACAGGGGAATCCTACAATGAG. It yields the protein CASSSTGESYNE. From start to end, the CDR3 is CASSSTGESYNEQFF.

This clone was seen ten or more times. The CDR3 loop reads CASRRDISNQPQHF. CDR3 bases read: TGTGCCAGCAGGCGGGACATTAGCAATCAGCCC. V is TRBV2 and J is TRBJ1-5, with D maybe TRBD1 (6 bases). The CDR3 is cut off 3 residues early in the read; its end comes from the germline J gene. CDR3 size: 14 residues. Trimming removed 6 bases from V and 0 bases from J, with 9 bases in between. CDR1 SNHLY and CDR2 FYNNEI come from the germline V gene.

This clone was recorded many times. The CDR3 end falls 3 residues outside the read, so it is completed with the germline J gene. The J gene is TRBJ1-4, the V gene TRBV20-1; 7 bases fit TRBD1. Germline loops: CDR1 DFQATT, CDR2 SNEGSKA (reference sequence). The ends lost 3 bases at V and 5 bases at J; junction bases unmatched: 3. The CDR3 extends over 13 amino acids. CDR3: CSARQGVNEKLFF. CDR3 bases read: TGCAGTGCTAGGCAGGGGGTAAATGAAAAA.

This clone was counted ten times or more. Read sequence stops 3 residues before the CDR3 end, and the germline J gene provides the missing end. The V call is TRBV5-1, the J call TRBJ2-1; 10 nucleotides line up with TRBD2. CDR3 length equals 15 residues. CDR1 SGHRS and CDR2 YFSETQ come from the germline V gene. V dropped 4 bases and J dropped 9; count of bases not matched to a gene: 10. Incomplete CDR3 DNA: TGCGCCAGCAGCCCTGTGGTAGCGGGGGGAGGTGAG. Translation: CASSPVVAGGGE. In full, the CDR3 reads CASSPVVAGGGEQFF.

Many counts were recorded for this clone. Read sequence stops 3 residues before the CDR3 end, and the germline J gene provides the missing end. The rearrangement uses TRBV18 and TRBJ1-2; TRBD1 agrees at 7 bases. V lost 2 bases, J lost 0 bases, and 6 bases stayed unmatched. The CDR3 spans 16 residues. CDR1 is KGHSH and CDR2 is LQKENI in the germline V gene. CDR3 loop: CASSPKGQITNYGYTF. The sequenced part of the CDR3 DNA is TGTGCCAGCTCACCAAAGGGACAGATAACTAACTATGGC.

This clone was counted at least ten times. The read comes to an end 3 residues before the CDR3 does, leaving the germline J gene to fill in the end. The chain is built from TRBV20-1 and TRBJ1-2; 11 positions agree with TRBD1. Germline V gene lookup returns CDR1 DFQATT and CDR2 SNEGSKA (reference sequence). The length of the CDR3 is 16 residues. The CDR3 DNA, read in part, is TGCAGTGCTAGAGATTACGGGGACAGGGGGAAGTGGGGC. Translation: CSARDYGDRGKWG. The whole CDR3 protein is CSARDYGDRGKWGYTF.

Turning to this clone: The read is 3 residues too short to cover the CDR3 end, so that end is filled in from the germline J gene. The chain employs TRBV2 and TRBJ2-2; D is possibly TRBD2 (5 bases). This CDR3 has 17 residues. Germline V gives CDR1 SNHLY, CDR2 FYNNEI. V was shortened by 0 bases and J by 3 bases, with 14 bases between the two germline ends. The CDR3 spells CASSEAAGEWDTGELFF. The sequenced part of the CDR3 DNA is TGTGCCAGCAGTGAAGCGGCCGGGGAGTGGGACACCGGGGAG.

This clone was observed at least ten times. The read ends 3 residues shy of where the CDR3 ends; the end is completed using the germline J gene. V is TRBV6-1 and J is TRBJ1-4; TRBD1 agrees at 7 bases. V shed 4 bases and J 8 bases; nucleotides not matched to a gene: 10. The germline CDR1 and CDR2 sequences are MNHNS and SASEGT. The length of the CDR3 is 15 residues. CDR3 DNA (partial): TGTGCCAGCAGTGTAGAGAGACAGGGAGGCGAAAAA. Translated: CASSVERQGGEK. The whole CDR3 protein reads CASSVERQGGEKLFF.

There are many counts of this clone. The read gets to within 3 residues of the CDR3 end, and the germline J gene fills in the rest. This sequence joins TRBV5-1 and TRBJ2-7; possibly TRBD2 for D (6 bases). There are 15 residues in the CDR3. From germline, CDR1 is SGHRS and CDR2 YFSETQ. The ends were cut back, 3 bases at V and 1 base at J, with 14 bases in the middle. CDR3 DNA (partial): TGCGCCAGCAGCTACGCCGCAGGGACTTCCTACGAG. Its translation: CASSYAAGTSYE. The full-length CDR3 reads as CASSYAAGTSYEQYF.